Each of the 32 T cell receptor beta chains below was sequenced from the same sample in a study of patients and donors after allogeneic stem cell transplantation. TCRdb redid the calling of the RT-PCR reads with MiXCR, one entry per CDR3 protein. The sample lists a few hundred thousand distinct CDR3 sequences, more than 35% occurring once. The sample consisted of blood, either unsorted or a sorted T cell fraction (not recorded which). The receptors come from a human donor who was either an allogeneic HSCT recipient or a stem cell or donor lymphocyte infusion donor (not recorded which). It is not recorded whose cells these are; they may come from a transplant donor.

The chain couples TRBV29-1 to TRBJ1-2, with D uncertain. The CDR3 extends over 15 amino acids. The germline V gene encodes CDR1 SQVTM and CDR2 ANQGSEA. With 4 bases removed from V and 7 bases from J, the gap between germline ends came to 22 bases. CDR3 region: CSVVPGFFSLSGYTF. CDR3 nucleotide sequence: TGCAGCGTTGTTCCGGGGTTCTTTAGCCTCTCTGGCTACACCTTC. Full variable domain (missing parts from reference TRBV29-1 and TRBJ1-2): SAVISQKPSRDICQRGTSLTIQCQVDSQVTMMFWYRQQPGQSLTLIATANQGSEATYESGFVIDKFPISRPNLTFSTLTVSNMSPEDSSIYLCSVVPGFFSLSGYTFGSGTRLTVV.

The chain employs TRBV2 and TRBJ1-2, with a weak D call TRBD1 (6 bases). There are 13 residues in the CDR3. Germline assignment: CDR1 SNHLY and CDR2 FYNNEI. V gave up 5 bases and J gave up 7 bases, with 14 bases separating them. CDR3 sequence reads: CASSSDRSSGYTF. DNA of the CDR3: TGTGCCAGCAGTTCCGACAGGTCAAGTGGCTACACCTTC. Full variable domain (rest looked up from reference TRBV2 and TRBJ1-2): EPEVTQTPSHQVTQMGQEVILRCVPISNHLYFYWYRQILGQKVEFLVSFYNNEISEKSEIFDDQFSVERPDGSNFTLKIRSTKLEDSAMYFCASSSDRSSGYTFGSGTRLTVV.

The J gene is TRBJ2-7, the V gene TRBV12-3 or TRBV12-4; D gene uncertain. Trimming cost V 1 base and J 5 bases, with 9 bases left between them. This CDR3 comprises 13 residues. For the CDR3, the DNA is TGTGCCAGCAGTTTAGTCCGGCTCCACGAGCAGTACTTC. This codes for CASSLVRLHEQYF.

This clonotype has a count of ten or more. The chain has TRBV7-9 and TRBJ1-1; D gene unclear. V lost 1 base and J lost 4, with 7 bases in between. Germline assignment: CDR1 SEHNR and CDR2 FQNEAQ (reference sequence). There are 13 residues in the CDR3. Here the CDR3 DNA reads TGTGCCAGCAGCTTAGGTGGGGTCACTGAAGCTTTCTTT. Residues: CASSLGGVTEAFF.

The rearrangement links TRBV6-1 to TRBJ2-7; D could derive from TRBD1 or TRBD2 (5 bases each). The length of the CDR3 is 14 residues. V was trimmed by 6 bases and J by 6 bases, leaving 18 bases between them. The germline gives CDR1 MNHNS, CDR2 SASEGT. The chain's CDR3 is CASRPGPESGEQYF. The CDR3 nucleotides are TGTGCCAGCAGACCGGGACCAGAGTCTGGCGAGCAGTACTTC.

Only a few counts were recorded for this clonotype. CDR3 in amino acids: CASSLDRTRVSNQPQHF. The CDR3 DNA follows: TGTGCCAGCAGCCTCGACCGGACGCGCGTGAGCAATCAGCCCCAGCATTTT. This rearrangement joins TRBV7-2 to TRBJ1-5, with unresolved D. CDR3 size: 17 residues. Trimming removed 5 bases at V and 1 base at J, with 18 bases between. Germline V CDR1 and CDR2: SGHTA, FQGNSA.

This clonotype came up a few times. The chain uses TRBV6-5 and TRBJ1-1; D unresolved. Trimming removed 5 bases at V and 3 bases at J, with 13 bases between. The CDR3 covers 14 residues. Germline CDR1 MNHEY, CDR2 SVGAGI. CDR3 sequence: CASSRLRVDTEAFF. DNA for the CDR3: TGTGCCAGCAGTCGATTGAGAGTCGACACTGAAGCTTTCTTT.

The J gene is TRBJ1-2, the V gene TRBV5-1; TRBD1 is a possible D gene (6 bases). Per the germline V gene, CDR1 is SGHRS and CDR2 is YFSETQ. V gave up 0 bases and J gave up 5 bases, with 17 bases separating them. The CDR3 loop spans 16 amino acids. The CDR3 sequence is CASSLDGAVRGYGYTF. The CDR3 DNA reads as TGCGCCAGCAGCTTGGATGGCGCGGTAAGGGGGTATGGCTACACCTTC.

This clonotype appeared a few times. This chain uses TRBV7-9 with TRBJ1-1; tentative D call: TRBD1 (6 bases). The CDR3 contains 14 residues. Trimming cost V 7 bases and J 3 bases, with 15 bases left between them. Per the germline V gene, CDR1 is SEHNR and CDR2 is FQNEAQ (reference sequence). The DNA of the CDR3 is TGTGCCAGCACCTTCACGGACAGCCACACTGAAGCTTTCTTT. Translation: CASTFTDSHTEAFF.

This clonotype has at least ten counts. This rearrangement joins TRBV29-1 to TRBJ1-2; tentative D call: TRBD1 (5 bases). Germline values: CDR1 SQVTM, CDR2 ANQGSEA. The V end lost 2 bases, the J end lost 7 bases, and 11 bases lay between the germline ends. CDR3 size: 12 residues. CDR3 in amino acids: CSVERGTFGYTF. CDR3 sequence (DNA): TGCAGCGTTGAAAGGGGAACGTTTGGCTACACCTTC. The variable domain in full, completed from reference TRBV29-1 and TRBJ1-2, reads SAVISQKPSRDICQRGTSLTIQCQVDSQVTMMFWYRQQPGQSLTLIATANQGSEATYESGFVIDKFPISRPNLTFSTLTVSNMSPEDSSIYLCSVERGTFGYTFGSGTRLTVV.

The chain links TRBV20-1 to TRBJ1-6; TRBD1 agrees at 7 bases. This CDR3 has 19 amino acids. Germline-derived CDR1 and CDR2 are DFQATT and SNEGSKA (reference sequence). Losses at the gene ends were 3 bases for V and 0 bases for J; bases not matched to a gene: 14. Written as DNA, the CDR3 is TGCAGTGCTAGCGCTTTTTTGGGGACAGCTAGCTCCTATAATTCACCCCTCCACTTT. As protein: CSASAFLGTASSYNSPLHF.

This clonotype was recorded many times. The chain couples TRBV25-1 to TRBJ2-3, with D uncertain. With 3 bases removed from V and 0 bases from J, the gap between germline ends came to 7 bases. The CDR3 contains 14 residues. Germline CDR1 reads MGHDK; CDR2 reads SYGVNS. The CDR3, as DNA: TGTGCCAGCAGTGATGGAGATAGCACAGATACGCAGTATTTT. Translating gives CASSDGDSTDTQYF.

J is TRBJ2-1 and V is TRBV24-1; 11 positions agree with TRBD2. CDR1 is KGHDR, CDR2 SFDVKD, per germline. The length of the CDR3 is 15 residues. Germline trimming cut 9 bases from V and 6 bases from J; bases unmatched to any gene: 9. The chain's CDR3 is CATPGLAGLSNEQFF. CDR3 DNA: TGTGCCACCCCCGGACTAGCGGGCCTTAGCAATGAGCAGTTCTTC.

The chain carries TRBV29-1 and TRBJ1-5; D is possibly TRBD1 (6 bases). The germline CDR1 and CDR2 sequences are SQVTM and ANQGSEA. This CDR3 has 14 amino acids. The V gene lost 4 bases and the J gene lost 4 bases, with 14 bases spanning the gap. For the CDR3, the DNA is TGCAGCGTTGCCGCAGGGGATGGAAATCAGCCCCAGCATTTT. Protein product: CSVAAGDGNQPQHF.

This clonotype was seen a single time. The V gene is TRBV29-1, the J gene TRBJ2-1; TRBD1 matches at 10 bases. There are 13 residues in the CDR3. Germline loops: CDR1 SQVTM, CDR2 ANQGSEA. The ends lost 5 bases at V and 6 bases at J; junction bases unmatched: 4. In nucleotides, the CDR3 is TGCAGCGTTCTTGGACAGGGGGGCAATGAGCAGTTCTTC. Translation: CSVLGQGGNEQFF.

The V gene is TRBV3-1, the J gene TRBJ2-7, with a weak D call TRBD1 (6 bases). Per germline, CDR1 LGHDT and CDR2 YNNKEL (reference sequence). V shed 3 bases and J shed 7 bases, with 13 bases lying between them. CDR3 length: 13 amino acids. CDR3 loop: CASSHDPGEEQYF. The CDR3 coding sequence is TGTGCCAGCAGCCATGACCCAGGGGAAGAGCAGTACTTC.

The rearrangement uses TRBV11-1 and TRBJ1-4; D not resolved. The CDR3 has 14 residues. In germline, CDR1 is SGHAT, CDR2 FQDESV (reference sequence). The V end lost 5 bases, the J end lost 2 bases, and 9 bases lay between the germline ends. The CDR3 loop reads CASSPRRTNEKLFF. As DNA, the CDR3 is TGTGCCAGCAGCCCTCGACGGACTAATGAAAAACTGTTTTTT.

The chain links TRBV25-1 to TRBJ1-1, with 7 bases lining up with TRBD1. Trimming took 4 bases from V and 1 from J; bases not matched to a gene: 6. Germline CDR1 and CDR2: MGHDK and SYGVNS. This CDR3 comprises 15 residues. The CDR3 reads CASSGQGLWNTEAFF. In nucleotides, the CDR3 is TGTGCCAGCAGTGGACAGGGACTTTGGAACACTGAAGCTTTCTTT.

This clonotype is a singleton in its sample. The V gene is TRBV4-3, the J gene TRBJ2-2, with 8 bases identical to TRBD1. V shed 6 bases and J 8 bases; nucleotides not matched to a gene: 8. CDR1 is LGHNA, CDR2 YSLEER, per germline. CDR3 length: 14 amino acids. The DNA for the CDR3 is TGCGCCAGCAGTCCCCGGACAGGGAGTGGGGAGCTGTTTTTT. This encodes CASSPRTGSGELFF.

V usage is TRBV11-1 and J usage is TRBJ2-3; possibly TRBD2 for D (6 bases). The V and J ends lost 2 bases and 2 bases respectively, with 11 bases between them. The CDR3 loop spans 15 amino acids. Germline values: CDR1 SGHAT, CDR2 FQDESV (reference sequence). CDR3 DNA: TGTGCCAGCAGCTTACCGAGCGGGTACACAGATACGCAGTATTTT. It is translated as CASSLPSGYTDTQYF.

This sequence joins TRBV7-2 and TRBJ1-1; D gene uncertain. Germline V gene lookup returns CDR1 SGHTA and CDR2 FQGNSA. The CDR3 spans 15 residues. V was clipped by 2 bases and J by 0 bases, with 10 bases between them. The CDR3 coding sequence is TGTGCCAGCAGCTTAAGCGCCACGATGAACACTGAAGCTTTCTTT. Its translation: CASSLSATMNTEAFF.

This clonotype was seen a handful of times. The chain recombines TRBV20-1 with TRBJ2-2; 10 bases match TRBD2. CDR1 and CDR2 (germline): DFQATT, SNEGSKA (reference sequence). CDR3 length equals 16 residues. Unmatched junction bases numbered 5, after V lost 2 bases and J lost 2 bases. CDR3 amino acids: CSARTKRGGNTGELFF. CDR3 in DNA: TGCAGTGCTAGAACCAAGCGGGGGGGTAACACCGGGGAGCTGTTTTTT.

V gene TRBV12-3 or TRBV12-4 combines with J gene TRBJ2-1, with D possibly called TRBD1 or TRBD2 (5 bases each). V was cut by 1 base and J by 7 bases, with 14 bases left in between. This CDR3 region has 15 residues. CDR3 in amino acids: CASSLGDGPVNEQFF. The DNA of the CDR3 is TGTGCCAGCAGTTTAGGGGACGGCCCCGTTAATGAGCAGTTCTTC.

The V call is TRBV12-3 or TRBV12-4, the J call TRBJ2-7, with no clear D. Deletions cut 5 bases from V and 7 bases from J, with 12 bases between. The CDR3 is made up of 12 amino acids. Here the CDR3 DNA reads TGTGCCAGCAGTCCGGTGGACGGAGAGCAGTACTTC. Its translation is CASSPVDGEQYF.

The chain couples TRBV5-1 to TRBJ2-5; D is unresolved. V was pared by 4 bases and J by 0 bases, with 7 bases between. The germline gives CDR1 SGHRS, CDR2 YFSETQ. This CDR3 has 13 residues. This CDR3 is CASSPRYQETQYF. CDR3 DNA sequence: TGCGCCAGCAGCCCTAGATACCAAGAGACCCAGTACTTC.

Comments on this clonotype: The CDR3 does not close with the conserved phenylalanine or tryptophan, likely indicating a read error. This chain links TRBV10-3 with TRBJ1-1; 8 bases fit TRBD1. The CDR3 extends over 14 amino acids. Germline V lookup: CDR1 ENHRY, CDR2 SYGVKD. The V gene end was trimmed by 4 bases and the J gene end by 1 base; junction bases not matched to a gene: 2. The CDR3 reads CAISGRGQNTEAFL. The CDR3 DNA reads TGTGCCATCAGTGGCAGGGGGCAGAACACTGAAGCTTTCTTG.

In its sample, this clonotype was seen a few times. This rearrangement joins TRBV5-1 to TRBJ1-1; 12 bases are a match to TRBD1. Per germline, CDR1 SGHRS and CDR2 YFSETQ. The CDR3 covers 18 residues. The J segment lost 4 bases and the V segment lost 4 bases, leaving 14 bases of the junction unmatched. CDR3 region: CASSGISRDRGRGTEAFF. The CDR3 DNA is TGCGCCAGCAGCGGGATAAGCCGGGACAGGGGGCGTGGCACTGAAGCTTTCTTT.

This clonotype was recorded a few times. The chain links TRBV5-1 to TRBJ1-1; 9 bases are shared with TRBD1. The germline V gene has CDR1 SGHRS and CDR2 YFSETQ. The CDR3 is 14 residues long. The V segment lost 4 bases and the J segment 7 bases; nucleotides outside the gene matches: 8. CDR3 DNA sequence: TGCGCCAGCAGCCGTCCCGGACAGGGGAGTGAAGCTTTCTTT. Translated, it gives CASSRPGQGSEAFF.

The chain combines TRBV7-3 with TRBJ2-7, with D tentatively TRBD1 (5 bases). The CDR3 loop spans 17 amino acids. Trimming removed 5 bases from V and 3 bases from J, with 23 bases in between. CDR1 and CDR2 from the germline V gene are SGHTA and FQGTGA. Here the CDR3 reads CASSPHEPPTVNYEQYF. The CDR3, as DNA: TGTGCCAGCAGCCCACACGAACCTCCGACAGTGAACTACGAGCAGTACTTC.

This clonotype was seen only a few times. The rearrangement joins TRBV30 to TRBJ1-1, with 9 positions matching TRBD1. After removal of 2 bases from V and 3 bases from J, the junction contained 4 bases not matched to a gene. Germline CDR1 reads GTSNPN; CDR2 reads SVGIG (reference sequence). This CDR3 has 14 residues. The CDR3 sequence is CAWSTGQGDTEAFF. The CDR3 coding sequence is TGTGCCTGGAGTACGGGACAGGGAGACACTGAAGCTTTCTTT.

This clonotype was counted only a few times. The chain carries TRBV5-1 and TRBJ1-1; D gene unclear. Trimming removed 7 bases at V and 2 bases at J, with 9 bases between. Per germline, CDR1 SGHRS and CDR2 YFSETQ. The CDR3 runs 12 residues. The CDR3 region has the DNA TGCGCCAGCGGGCGAGTTAACACTGAAGCTTTCTTT. Its translation is CASGRVNTEAFF.

This clonotype was detected a few times. The rearrangement uses TRBV4-2 and TRBJ1-1; D not resolved. The CDR3 has 14 residues. In germline, CDR1 is LGHNA, CDR2 YNFKEQ. The V end lost 4 bases, the J end lost 1 base, and 10 bases lay between the germline ends. CDR3 residues: CASSLLGWNTEAFF. The DNA of the CDR3 is TGTGCCAGCAGCCTGTTAGGGTGGAACACTGAAGCTTTCTTT.